The rows below give T cell receptor beta chains drawn from one sample of a study of T cell repertoires in cytomegalovirus infection. Their specific antigens are unknown. TCRdb independently ran MiXCR on the reads; one entry per CDR3 protein. The data contain more than 85,000 distinct CDR3 sequences, roughly 30% of them singletons. The source material was CD8+ T cells from cultured PBMCs, sampled from culture after CMV antigen stimulation. The receptors were gathered from a human donor in good health (CMV status not recorded). Some clones in this sample may be carry-over from other donors' samples. CDR3s include the opening cysteine and the closing phenylalanine or tryptophan. A D gene is named only where the DNA matches it firmly. Clone sizes are given selectively: once, few, many, or a class where the clone is expanded.

d_call,j_call,clone_size,v_call,cdr3_aa,cdr3_nt
NA,TRBJ2-3,few,TRBV10-3,CAISERRDTYTDTQYF,TGTGCCATCAGTGAGAGGCGCGATACCTACACAGATACGCAGTATTTT
NA,TRBJ1-2,NA,TRBV12-3/TRBV12-4,CASSLVEGANYGYTF,TGTGCCAGCAGTTTAGTGGAGGGGGCTAACTATGGCTACACCTTC
NA,TRBJ1-2,NA,TRBV4-1,CASSQWKQETYGYTF,TGCGCCAGCAGCCAATGGAAACAGGAGACCTATGGCTACACCTTC
TRBD2,TRBJ2-5,NA,TRBV19,CAAGGRQETQYF,TGTGCAGCGGGGGGCCGTCAAGAGACCCAGTACTTC
NA,TRBJ2-2,NA,TRBV11-2,CASSSLEELFF,TGTGCCAGCAGCTCCCTAGAAGAGCTGTTTTTT
TRBD1,TRBJ2-3,many,TRBV7-8,CASSIGTASTDTQYF,TGTGCCAGCAGCATCGGGACAGCTAGCACAGATACGCAGTATTTT
NA,TRBJ2-2,NA,TRBV28,CASESSAGELFF,TGTGCCAGCGAGTCTTCTGCCGGGGAGCTGTTTTTT
TRBD2,TRBJ2-3,NA,TRBV12-3/TRBV12-4,CASSSRTSGGSTDTQYF,TGTGCCAGCAGTTCCAGGACTAGCGGGGGGAGCACAGATACGCAGTATTTT
NA,TRBJ2-1,few,TRBV12-3/TRBV12-4,CASIPTVGSGNEQFF,TGTGCCAGCATCCCCACGGTGGGGTCCGGCAATGAGCAGTTCTTC
NA,TRBJ2-1,NA,TRBV12-3/TRBV12-4,CASKPGDHYNEQFF,TGTGCCAGCAAGCCGGGGGACCACTACAATGAGCAGTTCTTC
NA,TRBJ1-2,many,TRBV2,CASSDGTRDGYTF,TGTGCCAGCAGTGACGGGACTAGGGACGGCTACACCTTC
NA,TRBJ1-3,NA,TRBV6-6,CASSPSVRNTIYF,TGTGCCAGCAGCCCGAGTGTAAGAAACACCATATATTTT
TRBD1,TRBJ2-5,many,TRBV12-3/TRBV12-4,CASSLGQGVETQYF,TGTGCCAGCAGTTTGGGACAGGGGGTGGAGACCCAGTACTTC
NA,TRBJ2-3,NA,TRBV19,CASSPVGGATDTQYF,TGTGCCAGTAGTCCGGTGGGCGGGGCCACAGATACGCAGTATTTT
NA,TRBJ2-3,NA,TRBV7-6,CASSLVADTQYF,TGTGCCAGCAGCTTAGTTGCAGATACGCAGTATTTT
NA,TRBJ2-1,many,TRBV7-9,CASSSQEYNEQFF,TGTGCCAGCAGCTCTCAGGAATACAATGAGCAGTTCTTC
TRBD2,TRBJ2-7,NA,TRBV20-1,CSATWEGSIYEQYF,TGCAGTGCAACATGGGAGGGGTCTATCTACGAGCAGTACTTC
TRBD1,TRBJ1-2,NA,TRBV5-8,CASKSRADRVKGYYGYTF,TGTGCCAGCAAATCTAGGGCGGACAGGGTAAAGGGTTACTATGGCTACACCTTC
TRBD1,TRBJ1-1,many,TRBV2,CASRAHGTGKNTEAFF,TGTGCCAGCAGGGCCCACGGGACAGGAAAGAACACTGAAGCTTTCTTT
NA,TRBJ1-1,NA,TRBV29-1,CSVEPTATQNTEAFF,TGCAGCGTTGAACCGACAGCAACCCAGAACACTGAAGCTTTCTTT
TRBD2,TRBJ2-5,NA,TRBV29-1,CSGILAGGPETQYF,TGCAGCGGCATCCTAGCGGGGGGGCCTGAGACCCAGTACTTC
NA,TRBJ2-3,few,TRBV15,CATSSDTGFKDTQYF,TGTGCCACCAGCAGTGATACAGGGTTTAAAGATACGCAGTATTTT
NA,TRBJ1-5,NA,TRBV28,CVSNVDRSYNQPQHF,TGTGTCAGCAACGTTGACAGAAGTTACAATCAGCCCCAGCATTTT
NA,TRBJ1-2,NA,TRBV20-1,CSARNPYGYTF,TGCAGTGCTAGGAACCCCTATGGCTACACCTTC
NA,TRBJ2-6,NA,TRBV28,CASSSPDKNSGANVQTF,TGTGCCAGCAGTTCCCCGGACAAAAACTCTGGGGCCAACGTCCAGACTTTC
NA,TRBJ2-3,many,TRBV7-2,CASSLLGGTDTQYF,TGTGCCAGCAGCTTACTTGGGGGCACAGATACGCAGTATTTT
TRBD2,TRBJ2-1,many,TRBV12-3/TRBV12-4,CASNSYQDGGGGDYNEQFF,TGTGCCAGCAACTCATACCAGGACGGGGGCGGGGGGGATTACAATGAGCAGTTCTTC
TRBD1,TRBJ1-6,few,TRBV12-3/TRBV12-4,CASSHRDRGTYNSPLHF,TGTGCCAGCAGTCATAGGGACAGGGGCACCTATAATTCACCCCTCCACTTT
NA,TRBJ2-1,NA,TRBV18,CASSPGTGRDNEQFF,TGTGCCAGCTCACCCGGGACTGGAAGAGACAATGAGCAGTTCTTC
NA,TRBJ2-7,few,TRBV7-9,CASSLPRSSYEQYF,TGTGCCAGCAGCTTACCCAGGAGCTCCTACGAGCAGTACTTC
TRBD2,TRBJ2-5,few,TRBV4-1,CASSPLAGEQETQYF,TGCGCCAGCAGCCCGCTAGCGGGGGAGCAAGAGACCCAGTACTTC
NA,TRBJ2-2,many,TRBV24-1,CATSDLEGLGTGELFF,TGTGCCACCAGTGATTTGGAGGGGTTGGGAACCGGGGAGCTGTTTTTT
NA,TRBJ2-5,few,TRBV12-3/TRBV12-4,CASSKYRGGGQETQYF,TGTGCCAGCAGTAAATACAGGGGTGGGGGGCAAGAGACCCAGTACTTC
NA,TRBJ2-1,NA,TRBV4-1,CASSQEGGYNEQFF,TGCGCCAGCAGCCAAGAGGGAGGCTACAATGAGCAGTTCTTC
TRBD1,TRBJ2-7,many,TRBV7-9,CASSPRTGIYEQYF,TGTGCCAGCAGCCCACGGACAGGGATCTACGAGCAGTACTTC
TRBD2,TRBJ2-1,many,TRBV2,CASSQTSGGLNEQFF,TGTGCCAGCAGTCAGACTAGCGGGGGACTTAATGAGCAGTTCTTC
TRBD2,TRBJ2-3,NA,TRBV9,CASSPIGLAGPDTQYF,TGTGCCAGCAGCCCTATAGGACTAGCGGGGCCAGATACGCAGTATTTT
NA,TRBJ2-7,few,TRBV4-1,CASRPKVGYEQYF,TGCGCCAGCAGGCCCAAGGTTGGATACGAGCAGTACTTC
TRBD2,TRBJ2-1,NA,TRBV4-1,CASSQGTSGGNNEQFF,TGCGCCAGCAGCCAAGGGACTAGCGGGGGCAACAATGAGCAGTTCTTC
NA,TRBJ2-7,few,TRBV4-1,CASSPRGGSPYEQYF,TGCGCCAGCAGCCCGCGAGGGGGGTCCCCCTACGAGCAGTACTTC
TRBD1,TRBJ1-4,many,TRBV7-9,CASSRRQGSDSPNEKLFF,TGTGCCAGCAGTAGGCGACAGGGCTCGGATTCCCCAAATGAAAAACTGTTTTTT
NA,TRBJ2-1,many,TRBV7-8,CASSLVIGENEQFF,TGTGCCAGCAGCTTAGTTATAGGGGAAAATGAGCAGTTCTTC
TRBD2,TRBJ2-1,NA,TRBV15,CATSPGGGTYNEQFF,TGTGCCACCAGCCCGGGGGGGGGTACCTACAATGAGCAGTTCTTC
TRBD1,TRBJ1-2,NA,TRBV7-3,CASSSGGAGGYTF,TGTGCCAGCAGCTCAGGGGGGGCGGGCGGCTACACCTTC
NA,TRBJ1-2,NA,TRBV20-1,CSARDLNTF,TGCAGTGCTAGAGATTTAAACACCTTC
NA,TRBJ1-1,NA,TRBV12-3/TRBV12-4,CASSLGGLWTEAFF,TGTGCCAGCAGTTTGGGCGGTCTCTGGACTGAAGCTTTCTTT
NA,TRBJ2-3,NA,TRBV4-2,CASSPGVADPYF,TGTGCCAGCAGCCCGGGGGTAGCGGACCCATATTTT